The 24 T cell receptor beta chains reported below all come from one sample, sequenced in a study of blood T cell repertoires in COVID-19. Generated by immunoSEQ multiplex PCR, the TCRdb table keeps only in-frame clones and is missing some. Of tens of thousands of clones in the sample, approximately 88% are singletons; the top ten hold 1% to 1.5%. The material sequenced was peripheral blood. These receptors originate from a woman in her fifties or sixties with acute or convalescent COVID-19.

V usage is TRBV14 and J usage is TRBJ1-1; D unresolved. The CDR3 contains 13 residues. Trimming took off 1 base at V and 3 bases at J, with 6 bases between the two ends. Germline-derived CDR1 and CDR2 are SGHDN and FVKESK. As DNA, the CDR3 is TGTGCCAGCAGCCAAGGAGTCCACACTGAAGCTTTCTTT. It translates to CASSQGVHTEAFF.

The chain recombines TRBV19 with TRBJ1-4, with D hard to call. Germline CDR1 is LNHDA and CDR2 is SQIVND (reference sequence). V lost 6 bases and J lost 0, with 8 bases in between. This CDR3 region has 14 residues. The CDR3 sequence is CASSEETTNEKLFF. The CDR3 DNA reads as TGTGCCAGTAGCGAAGAGACAACTAATGAAAAACTGTTTTTT.

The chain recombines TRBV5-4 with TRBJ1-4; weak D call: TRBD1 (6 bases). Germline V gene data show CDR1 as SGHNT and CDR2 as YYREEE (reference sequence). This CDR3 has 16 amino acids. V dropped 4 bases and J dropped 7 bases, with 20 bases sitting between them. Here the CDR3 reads CASSPDRVSRGEKLFF. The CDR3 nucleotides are TGTGCCAGCAGCCCGGACCGGGTTTCCAGGGGTGAAAAACTGTTTTTT.

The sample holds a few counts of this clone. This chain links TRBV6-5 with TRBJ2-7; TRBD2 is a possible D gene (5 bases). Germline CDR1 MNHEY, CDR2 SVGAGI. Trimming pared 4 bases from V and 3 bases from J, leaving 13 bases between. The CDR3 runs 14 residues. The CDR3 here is CASSSSLGNYEQYV. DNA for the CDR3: TGTGCCAGCAGTTCCAGTCTCGGGAACTACGAGCAGTACGTC.

Here the CDR3 reads CASSQDRAGPTTNEKLFF. The CDR3 bases are TGCGCCAGCAGCCAAGATCGGGCAGGGCCTACAACTAATGAAAAACTGTTTTTT. This sequence joins TRBV4-3 and TRBJ1-4; tentative D call: TRBD1 (5 bases). Germline loops: CDR1 LGHNA, CDR2 YSLEER. Trimming left V 0 bases short and J 0 bases short, with 14 bases between. This CDR3 spans 18 amino acids.

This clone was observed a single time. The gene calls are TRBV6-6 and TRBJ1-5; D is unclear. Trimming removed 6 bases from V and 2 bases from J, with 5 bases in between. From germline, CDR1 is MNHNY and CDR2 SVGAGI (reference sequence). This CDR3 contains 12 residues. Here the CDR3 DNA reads TGTGCCAGCAGGGAGGGCAATCAGCCCCAGCATTTT. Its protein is CASREGNQPQHF.

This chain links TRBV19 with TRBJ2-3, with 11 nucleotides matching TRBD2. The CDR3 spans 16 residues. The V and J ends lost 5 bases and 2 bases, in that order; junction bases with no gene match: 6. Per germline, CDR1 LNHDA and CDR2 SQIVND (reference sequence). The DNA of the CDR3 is TGTGCCAGTAGTTTACTAGCGGGGGCGCCCACAGATACGCAGTATTTT. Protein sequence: CASSLLAGAPTDTQYF.

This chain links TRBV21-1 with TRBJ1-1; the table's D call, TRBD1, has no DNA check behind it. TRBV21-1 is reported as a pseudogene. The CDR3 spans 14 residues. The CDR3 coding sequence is TGTGCCAGCAGCAAGTGGGACAGAGACACTGAAGCTTTCTTT. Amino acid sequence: CASSKWDRDTEAFF.

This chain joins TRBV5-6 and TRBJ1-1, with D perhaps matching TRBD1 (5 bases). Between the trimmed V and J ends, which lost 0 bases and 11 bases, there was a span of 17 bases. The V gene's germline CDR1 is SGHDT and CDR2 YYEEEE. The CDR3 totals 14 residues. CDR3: CASSLVGQGLRAFF. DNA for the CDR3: TGTGCCAGCAGCTTGGTCGGTCAGGGATTACGGGCTTTCTTT.

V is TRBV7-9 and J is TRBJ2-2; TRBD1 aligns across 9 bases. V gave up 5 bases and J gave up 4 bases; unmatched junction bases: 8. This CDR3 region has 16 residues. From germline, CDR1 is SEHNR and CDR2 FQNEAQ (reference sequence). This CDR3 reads CASSRGTGLGTGELFF. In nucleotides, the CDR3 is TGTGCCAGCAGCCGTGGGACAGGGTTGGGCACCGGGGAGCTGTTTTTT.

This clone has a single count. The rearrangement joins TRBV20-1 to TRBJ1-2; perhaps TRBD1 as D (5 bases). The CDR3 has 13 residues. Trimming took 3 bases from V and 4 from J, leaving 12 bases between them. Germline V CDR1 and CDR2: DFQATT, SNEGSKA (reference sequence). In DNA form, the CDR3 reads TGCAGTGCTAGTATAGGGGCCCCCTATGGCTACACCTTC. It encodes CSASIGAPYGYTF.

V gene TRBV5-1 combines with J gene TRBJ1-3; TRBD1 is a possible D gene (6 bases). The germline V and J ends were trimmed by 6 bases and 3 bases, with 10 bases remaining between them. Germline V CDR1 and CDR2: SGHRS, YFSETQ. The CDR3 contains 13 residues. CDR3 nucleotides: TGCGCCAGCACACAGGGTTATGGAAACACCATATATTTT. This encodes CASTQGYGNTIYF.

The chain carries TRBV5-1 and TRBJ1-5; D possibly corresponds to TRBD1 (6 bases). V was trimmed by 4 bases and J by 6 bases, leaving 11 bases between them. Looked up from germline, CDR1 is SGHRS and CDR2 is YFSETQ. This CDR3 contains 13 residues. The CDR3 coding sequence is TGCGCCAGCAGCCACACAGGGAGTCAGCCCCAGCATTTT. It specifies CASSHTGSQPQHF.

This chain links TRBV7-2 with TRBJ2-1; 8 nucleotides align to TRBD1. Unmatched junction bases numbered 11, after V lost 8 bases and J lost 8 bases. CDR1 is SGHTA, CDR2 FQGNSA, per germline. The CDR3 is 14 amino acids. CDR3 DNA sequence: TGTGCCAGCGAGGGGCAGGGGGCAAGGTATGAGCAGTTCTTC. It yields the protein CASEGQGARYEQFF.

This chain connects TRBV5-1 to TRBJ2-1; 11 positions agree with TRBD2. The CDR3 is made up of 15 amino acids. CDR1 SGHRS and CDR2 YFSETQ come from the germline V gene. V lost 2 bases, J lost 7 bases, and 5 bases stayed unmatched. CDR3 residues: CASSFNSGRDNEQFF. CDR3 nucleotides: TGCGCCAGCAGCTTTAATAGCGGGAGGGATAATGAGCAGTTCTTC.

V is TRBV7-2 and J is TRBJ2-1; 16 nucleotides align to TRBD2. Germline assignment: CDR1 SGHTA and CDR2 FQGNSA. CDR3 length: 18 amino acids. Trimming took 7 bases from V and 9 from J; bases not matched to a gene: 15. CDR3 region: CASNEGLAGGPADAEQFF. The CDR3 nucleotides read TGTGCCAGCAACGAGGGACTAGCGGGGGGGCCAGCGGATGCTGAGCAGTTCTTC.

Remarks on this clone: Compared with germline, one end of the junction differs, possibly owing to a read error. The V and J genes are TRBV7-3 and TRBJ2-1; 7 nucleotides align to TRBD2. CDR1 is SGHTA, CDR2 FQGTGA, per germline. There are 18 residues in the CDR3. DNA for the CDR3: TGCGAAGTGGGTCCGGCAACTAGCGCTTTTAGCTCCTACAATGAGCAGTTCTTC. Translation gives CEVGPATSAFSSYNEQFF.

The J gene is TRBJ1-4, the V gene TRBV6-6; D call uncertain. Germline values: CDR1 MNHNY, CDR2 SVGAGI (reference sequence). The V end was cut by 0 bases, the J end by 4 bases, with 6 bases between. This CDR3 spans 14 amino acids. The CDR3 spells CASSYSRINEKLFF. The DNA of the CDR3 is TGTGCCAGCAGTTACTCCAGGATTAATGAAAAACTGTTTTTT.

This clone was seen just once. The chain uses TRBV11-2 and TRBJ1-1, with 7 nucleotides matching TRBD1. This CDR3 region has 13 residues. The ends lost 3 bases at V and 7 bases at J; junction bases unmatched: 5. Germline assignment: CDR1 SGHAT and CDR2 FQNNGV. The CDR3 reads CASSFSWDSEAFF. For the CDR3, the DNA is TGTGCCAGCAGCTTTTCCTGGGACAGTGAAGCTTTCTTT.

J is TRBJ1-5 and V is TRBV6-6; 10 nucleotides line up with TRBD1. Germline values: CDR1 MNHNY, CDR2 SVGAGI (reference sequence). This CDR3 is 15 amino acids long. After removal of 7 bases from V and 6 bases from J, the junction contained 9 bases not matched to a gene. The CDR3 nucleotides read TGTGCCAGCAAACAGACAGGGGGCCGGGGTCAGCCCCAGCATTTT. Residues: CASKQTGGRGQPQHF.

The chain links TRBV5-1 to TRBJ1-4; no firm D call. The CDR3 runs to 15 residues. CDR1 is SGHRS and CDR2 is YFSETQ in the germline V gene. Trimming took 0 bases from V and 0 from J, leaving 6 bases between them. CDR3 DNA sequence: TGCGCCAGCAGCTTGGGAGGAACAACTAATGAAAAACTGTTTTTT. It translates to CASSLGGTTNEKLFF.

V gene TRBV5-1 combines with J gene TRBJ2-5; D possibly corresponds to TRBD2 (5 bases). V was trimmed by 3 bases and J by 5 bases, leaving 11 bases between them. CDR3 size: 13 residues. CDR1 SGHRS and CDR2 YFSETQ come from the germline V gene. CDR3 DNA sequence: TGCGCCAGCAGCTACGAATGGAGGGAGACCCAGTACTTC. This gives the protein CASSYEWRETQYF.

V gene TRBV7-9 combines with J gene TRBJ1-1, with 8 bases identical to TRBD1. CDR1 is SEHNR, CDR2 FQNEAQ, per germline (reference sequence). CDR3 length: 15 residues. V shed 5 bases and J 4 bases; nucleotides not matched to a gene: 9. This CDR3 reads CASSNKDRVGTEAFF. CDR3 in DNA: TGTGCCAGCAGCAATAAGGACAGGGTTGGCACTGAAGCTTTCTTT.

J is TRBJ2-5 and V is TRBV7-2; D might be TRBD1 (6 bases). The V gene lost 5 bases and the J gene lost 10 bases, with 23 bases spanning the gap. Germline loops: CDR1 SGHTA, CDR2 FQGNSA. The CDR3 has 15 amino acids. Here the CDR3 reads CASSQDSRRTSDQYF. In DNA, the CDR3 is TGTGCCAGCAGCCAGGACAGCCGGCGGACCTCCGACCAGTACTTC.